The 25 T cell receptor beta chains in this list originate from one sample, sequenced in a study of blood T cell repertoires in COVID-19. Assay used: immunoSEQ multiplex PCR; TCRdb lists only in-frame clones, some missing. The sample has 100,000 to 150,000 clones, roughly 80% seen once. The specimen was peripheral blood. The receptors were gathered from a man older than 75 with COVID-19, enrolled during active disease.

The V and J genes are TRBV7-3 and TRBJ1-2; no definite D call. The germline gives CDR1 SGHTA, CDR2 FQGTGA. V was pared by 0 bases and J by 0 bases, with 11 bases between. The CDR3 has 16 amino acids. The CDR3 DNA sequence: TGTGCCAGCAGCTTAACGGGCAGGCCCGCTAACTATGGCTACACCTTC. Protein: CASSLTGRPANYGYTF.

The chain has TRBV5-1 and TRBJ2-1; TRBD2 aligns across 10 bases. J was trimmed by 6 bases and V by 2 bases; bases with no gene match: 14. CDR3 length equals 18 residues. Per germline, CDR1 SGHRS and CDR2 YFSETQ. The CDR3 region is CASSLPRLPGLAINEQFF. CDR3 sequence (DNA): TGCGCCAGCAGCTTACCCAGACTCCCGGGACTAGCGATCAATGAGCAGTTCTTC. Based on the CDR3 plus reference TRBV5-1 and TRBJ2-1, the full variable domain is KAGVTQTPRYLIKTRGQQVTLSCSPISGHRSVSWYQQTPGQGLQFLFEYFSETQRNKGNFPGRFSGRQFSNSRSEMNVSTLELGDSALYLCASSLPRLPGLAINEQFFGPGTRLTVL.

This chain joins TRBV11-1 and TRBJ2-3, with D possibly being TRBD2 (6 bases). This CDR3 region has 12 residues. CDR1 is SGHAT, CDR2 FQDESV, per germline (reference sequence). Trimming pared 10 bases from V and 2 bases from J, leaving 10 bases between. This CDR3 reads CATGDSTDTQYF. The CDR3 nucleotides read TGTGCCACCGGGGACTCCACAGATACGCAGTATTTT.

The chain employs TRBV29-1 and TRBJ2-7; 10 bases line up with TRBD1. V was clipped by 4 bases and J by 5 bases; unmatched bases: 8. The CDR3 covers 14 residues. Germline values: CDR1 SQVTM, CDR2 ANQGSEA. DNA of the CDR3: TGCAGCGTTGTTGGAGGACAGGGGGTGGACGAGCAGTACTTC. It translates to CSVVGGQGVDEQYF.

This chain joins TRBV11-2 and TRBJ1-6; 7 bases map to TRBD1. V dropped 0 bases and J dropped 11; count of bases not matched to a gene: 10. In germline, CDR1 is SGHAT, CDR2 FQNNGV. This CDR3 region has 16 residues. The CDR3 reads CASSLDQGGPYTPLHF. CDR3 nucleotides: TGTGCCAGCAGCTTAGATCAGGGGGGCCCTTATACACCCCTCCACTTT.

The chain is built from TRBV12-3 or TRBV12-4 and TRBJ1-2, with D possibly being TRBD1 (6 bases). This CDR3 has 13 residues. V was shortened by 6 bases and J by 4 bases, with 12 bases between the two germline ends. The CDR3 bases are TGTGCCAGCAGCCCCCGACAGGCCTATGGCTACACCTTC. As protein: CASSPRQAYGYTF.

The chain recombines TRBV7-3 with TRBJ2-5; D possibly corresponds to TRBD1 (5 bases). Germline assignment: CDR1 SGHTA and CDR2 FQGTGA. V shed 2 bases and J shed 9 bases, with 13 bases lying between them. This CDR3 region has 13 residues. In DNA form, the CDR3 reads TGTGCCAGCAGCTTAGGGCTATCAGGGTCCCAGTACTTC. Protein: CASSLGLSGSQYF.

Only a few counts were recorded for this clone. The V and J genes are TRBV14 and TRBJ1-5; D not certain. CDR3 size: 13 residues. Germline V gene lookup returns CDR1 SGHDN and CDR2 FVKESK. V was trimmed by 0 bases and J by 6 bases, leaving 6 bases between them. The CDR3 is CASSQDRGQPQHF. For the CDR3, the DNA is TGTGCCAGCAGCCAAGATCGGGGTCAGCCCCAGCATTTT.

The V call is TRBV4-3, the J call TRBJ2-7; 11 nucleotides line up with TRBD2. The germline CDR1 and CDR2 sequences are LGHNA and YSLEER. Trimming removed 0 bases from V and 1 base from J; junction bases left unmatched: 5. The CDR3 sequence is 17 residues long. CDR3 bases: TGCGCCAGCAGCCAAGACTCAGGACTAGCGGGTTCCTACGAGCAGTACTTC. Its protein is CASSQDSGLAGSYEQYF.

This clone was recorded a few times. Within the sample, other DNA sequences also encode this same CDR3. The chain employs TRBV7-2 and TRBJ2-7; D perhaps matches TRBD2 (6 bases). Germline CDR1 reads SGHTA; CDR2 reads FQGNSA. Trimming removed 4 bases from V and 3 bases from J, with 10 bases in between. This CDR3 contains 13 residues. CDR3 loop: CASSWDSYYEQYF. CDR3 nucleotide sequence: TGTGCCAGCAGCTGGGACTCCTACTACGAGCAGTACTTC.

There are a few counts of this clone. V and J are TRBV6-1 and TRBJ2-5; D unresolved. This CDR3 is 12 amino acids long. The germline V and J ends were trimmed by 1 base and 11 bases, with 11 bases remaining between them. Germline assignment: CDR1 MNHNS and CDR2 SASEGT. The CDR3 spells CASSEEPPTQYF. The CDR3 nucleotides are TGTGCCAGCAGTGAAGAGCCCCCGACTCAGTACTTC.

The V call is TRBV2, the J call TRBJ1-5; 7 bases are a match to TRBD1. CDR3 length: 11 amino acids. With 5 bases clipped from V and 12 bases from J, the junction kept 4 bases outside the gene matches. Germline V gene data show CDR1 as SNHLY and CDR2 as FYNNEI. Here the CDR3 reads CASSRDSYQHF. The CDR3 DNA is TGTGCCAGCAGTCGGGACAGTTACCAGCATTTT.

The CDR3 DNA sequence: TGTGCCATCAGGGCAGGGACAGGGGGGTCCTACGAGCAGTACTTC. It is translated as CAIRAGTGGSYEQYF. This rearrangement joins TRBV10-3 to TRBJ2-7; TRBD1 agrees at 11 bases. The CDR3 length is 15 residues. After removal of 6 bases from V and 1 base from J, the junction contained 5 bases not matched to a gene. Per the germline V gene, CDR1 is ENHRY and CDR2 is SYGVKD.

The V gene is TRBV3-1 (or the pseudogene TRBV3-2), the J gene TRBJ1-1; 7 bases map to TRBD1. Looked up from germline, CDR1 is LGHDT and CDR2 is YNNKEL (reference sequence). V lost 1 base, J lost 3 bases, and 2 bases stayed unmatched. The CDR3 contains 14 residues. CDR3 sequence reads: CASSQGQGDTEAFF. In nucleotides, the CDR3 is TGTGCCAGCAGCCAAGGTCAGGGGGACACTGAAGCTTTCTTT.

This clone was recorded once. The chain has TRBV28 and TRBJ1-1, with D unclear. The CDR3 is 12 amino acids. V lost 8 bases to trimming and J lost 3 bases, with 10 bases between them. Per the germline V gene, CDR1 is MDHEN and CDR2 is SYDVKM. The CDR3 DNA is TGTGCCAGCTGTCGGCGGTACACTGAAGCTTTCTTT. It translates to CASCRRYTEAFF.

This chain links TRBV5-6 with TRBJ2-5; perhaps TRBD1 as D (6 bases). The ends were cut back, 0 bases at V and 4 bases at J, with 16 bases in the middle. In germline, CDR1 is SGHDT, CDR2 YYEEEE. There are 16 residues in the CDR3. CDR3 DNA sequence: TGTGCCAGCAGCTTGGCCCAGAACTACAGGGCAGAGACCCAGTACTTC. Translation: CASSLAQNYRAETQYF.

This rearrangement joins TRBV9 to TRBJ2-3, with a possible D match to TRBD1 (5 bases). In germline, CDR1 is SGDLS, CDR2 YYNGEE. CDR3 length: 13 amino acids. Between the trimmed V and J ends, which lost 1 base and 9 bases, there was a span of 12 bases. CDR3 coding DNA: TGTGCCAGCAGCGTAACAGACTCAGGGACGCAGTATTTT. Its protein is CASSVTDSGTQYF.

V gene TRBV5-1 combines with J gene TRBJ2-7; 10 bases agree with TRBD2. The CDR3 is 14 residues long. Germline assignment: CDR1 SGHRS and CDR2 YFSETQ. Losses at the gene ends were 4 bases for V and 5 bases for J; bases not matched to a gene: 6. The CDR3 loop is CASSREREGDEQYF. As DNA, the CDR3 is TGCGCCAGCAGCCGGGAGCGGGAGGGCGACGAGCAGTACTTC.

The chain joins TRBV5-6 to TRBJ2-3; D possibly corresponds to TRBD2 (5 bases). V lost 0 bases, J lost 0 bases, and 8 bases lay in between. Germline CDR1 and CDR2: SGHDT and YYEEEE. The CDR3 loop spans 15 amino acids. CDR3 coding DNA: TGTGCCAGCAGCTTGGTGCAGCGGAGCACAGATACGCAGTATTTT. Amino acid sequence: CASSLVQRSTDTQYF. The whole variable domain, remainder taken from reference TRBV5-6 and TRBJ2-3, is DAGVTQSPTHLIKTRGQQVTLRCSPKSGHDTVSWYQQALGQGPQFIFQYYEEEERQRGNFPDRFSGHQFPNYSSELNVNALLLGDSALYLCASSLVQRSTDTQYFGPGTRLTVL.

J is TRBJ1-5 and V is TRBV28, with TRBD1 identical over 8 bases. V shed 5 bases and J 7 bases; nucleotides not matched to a gene: 7. Germline lookup yields CDR1 MDHEN and CDR2 SYDVKM. This CDR3 comprises 14 residues. The CDR3 loop is CASSLGQGSQPQHF. CDR3 nucleotide sequence: TGTGCCAGCAGTCTAGGACAGGGTTCGCAGCCCCAGCATTTT. Based on the CDR3 plus reference TRBV28 and TRBJ1-5, the full variable domain is DVKVTQSSRYLVKRTGEKVFLECVQDMDHENMFWYRQDPGLGLRLIYFSYDVKMKEKGDIPEGYSVSREKKERFSLILESASTNQTSMYLCASSLGQGSQPQHFGDGTRLSIL.

The chain carries TRBV7-3 and TRBJ2-1; D may be TRBD2 (5 bases). Germline-derived CDR1 and CDR2 are SGHTA and FQGTGA. The V and J ends lost 5 bases and 9 bases respectively, with 14 bases between them. The CDR3 consists of 13 residues. As DNA, the CDR3 is TGTGCCAGCAGCCCCAAACTAGAGGGTGAGCAGTTCTTC. Its protein product is CASSPKLEGEQFF.

DNA for the CDR3: TGTGCCATCAGTGGGACAGGGGAGGATGAGCAGTTCTTC. This codes for CAISGTGEDEQFF. The V and J genes are TRBV10-3 and TRBJ2-1; 9 nucleotides align to TRBD1. Unmatched junction bases numbered 3, after V lost 4 bases and J lost 8 bases. The CDR3 is 13 amino acids. The germline V gene encodes CDR1 ENHRY and CDR2 SYGVKD.

This clone was found once. The gene calls are TRBV5-1 and TRBJ1-3, with 7 bases aligning to TRBD1. The CDR3 loop spans 16 amino acids. Germline loops: CDR1 SGHRS, CDR2 YFSETQ. V dropped 1 base and J dropped 2; count of bases not matched to a gene: 6. As DNA, the CDR3 is TGCGCCAGCAGCTTGAGCCACGGGACAGCTGGAAACACCATATATTTT. This translates into CASSLSHGTAGNTIYF.

The genes are TRBV7-9 and TRBJ2-1, with 11 bases aligning to TRBD1. This CDR3 region has 16 residues. V shed 5 bases, J shed 8 bases, and the junction held 11 bases outside the gene matches. Per germline, CDR1 SEHNR and CDR2 FQNEAQ (reference sequence). The CDR3 reads CASSPPGTGGRDEQFF. The CDR3 nucleotides are TGTGCCAGCAGCCCCCCGGGGACAGGGGGTAGGGATGAGCAGTTCTTC. Full variable domain (missing parts from reference TRBV7-9 and TRBJ2-1): DTGVSQNPRHKITKRGQNVTFRCDPISEHNRLYWYRQTLGQGPEFLTYFQNEAQLEKSRLLSDRFSAERPKGSFSTLEIQRTEQGDSAMYLCASSPPGTGGRDEQFFGPGTRLTVL.

CDR3 amino acids: CASNFAGVEETQYF. CDR3 coding DNA: TGTGCCAGCAACTTCGCGGGAGTTGAAGAGACCCAGTACTTC. The chain combines TRBV2 with TRBJ2-5, with TRBD2 matching over 7 bases. This CDR3 contains 14 residues. V was pared by 7 bases and J by 3 bases, with 8 bases of the junction left unmatched. Looked up from germline, CDR1 is SNHLY and CDR2 is FYNNEI.